This T cell receptor beta chain stems from a study of breast tumors, draining lymph nodes, adjacent tissues. The study's findings and limits: Tumors had less TCR diversity than lymph nodes, more than nontumor tissue. The data were judged consistent with most tumor T cells coming from lymph node and expanding in tumor. Data only fit, rather than demonstrated, lymph node origin of most tumor T cells.

The lymph nodes were axillary draining lymph nodes from breast cancer patients. This clonotype has at least ten counts. The antigen is not known. V lost 3 bases and J lost 4, with 10 bases in between. This CDR3 has 13 residues. Germline values: CDR1 ENHRY, CDR2 SYGVKD. In TCRdb, the multiplex PCR reads were re-called with MiXCR into one record per CDR3 protein. The profile covers tens of thousands of distinct CDR3 sequences, with approximately 28% appearing a single time and 8.1% taken by the ten largest. The TCR was taken from a female donor with breast cancer. Some clones in this sample may be carry-over from other donors' samples. Source material: axillary lymph node tissue. The chain links TRBV10-3 to TRBJ2-7, with D uncertain. The CDR3 loop is CAISDGFGYEQYF. As DNA, the CDR3 is TGTGCCATCAGTGACGGCTTTGGATACGAGCAGTACTTC.